This TCR beta chain was sequenced in a study of cytomegalovirus exposure and HLA in healthy donors. Overall study findings and caveats: The authors listed 150 to 200 TCR beta chains as cytomegalovirus-associated. Most subjects had HLA-A and HLA-B alleles reportedly predicted accurately by TCR beta sequences. Diagnosis of cytomegalovirus status made by the classifier reportedly showed high specificity and sensitivity. Several of the most significant clusters were apparently associated with common viral pathogens in a later analysis.

This CDR3 comprises 15 residues. Trimming took 4 bases from V and 2 from J; bases not matched to a gene: 4. The germline gives CDR1 MRHNA, CDR2 SNTAGT. The primer mix had 60 Vbeta and 13 Jbeta primers. Profiled with immunoSEQ multiplex PCR; TCRdb holds only in-frame clones, not every one. The table includes about 100,000 clones, about four fifths detected once. Note on this clone: Its antigen is unknown.

This receptor was obtained from a man younger than 45 in good health and CMV-seronegative. The chain joins TRBV6-4 to TRBJ2-2; TRBD2 aligns across 7 bases. The sample consisted of PBMCs. The CDR3 coding sequence is TGTGCCAGCAGTGTCACTAGCGATAACACCGGGGAGCTGTTTTTT. Its protein product is CASSVTSDNTGELFF.